This T cell receptor beta chain stems from a study of T cells in Graves' hyperthyroidism and ophthalmopathy. This clonotype was recorded at least ten times. Its antigen is currently unknown. Whole-study findings and limits: Prediction of ophthalmopathy progression came a median around 7.1 months pre-onset. The blood repertoire included most of the expanded thyroid clonotypes above 0.001. The authors' 13 V-J model separated ophthalmopathy from stable hyperthyroidism.

Every diagnosis used clinical symptoms, serum thyroxine and TRAb, thyroid ultrasound and orbital computed tomography. The CDR3 totals 15 residues. V was clipped by 2 bases and J by 3 bases; unmatched bases: 7. Germline CDR1 is MDHEN and CDR2 is SYDVKM. Researchers took RNA transcripts and amplified the TCR beta CDR3 regions from them. The HTBI primer set was used in a first-round RT-PCR of the TCR CDR3. TCRdb re-called the multiplex PCR reads with MiXCR, one entry per CDR3 protein. The table records roughly 700,000 distinct CDR3 sequences, roughly 17% of them present only once. V and J are TRBV28 and TRBJ2-7; 7 bases match TRBD1. Sequencing was done on a sample of blood. The TCR comes from a man aged 50-59 years with Graves' hyperthyroidism. The CDR3 region has the DNA TGTGCCAGCAGTTTAGTGGGACAGAATATCTACGAGCAGTACTTC. The encoded protein is CASSLVGQNIYEQYF.